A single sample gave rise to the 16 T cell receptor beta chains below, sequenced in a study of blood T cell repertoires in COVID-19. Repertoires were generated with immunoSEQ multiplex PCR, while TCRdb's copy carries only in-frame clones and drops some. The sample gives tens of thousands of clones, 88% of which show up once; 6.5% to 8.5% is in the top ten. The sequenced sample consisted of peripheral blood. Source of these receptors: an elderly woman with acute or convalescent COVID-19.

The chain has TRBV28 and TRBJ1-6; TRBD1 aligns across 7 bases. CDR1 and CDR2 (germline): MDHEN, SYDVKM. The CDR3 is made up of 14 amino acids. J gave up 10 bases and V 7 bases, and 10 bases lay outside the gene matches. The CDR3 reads CASTWRQGSSPLHF. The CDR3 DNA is TGTGCCAGCACCTGGAGACAGGGTAGCTCACCCCTCCACTTT.

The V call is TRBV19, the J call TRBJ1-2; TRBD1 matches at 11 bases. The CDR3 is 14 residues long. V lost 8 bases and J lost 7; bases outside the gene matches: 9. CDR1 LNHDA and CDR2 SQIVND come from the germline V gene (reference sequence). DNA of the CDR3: TGTGCCAGTTTACCCGGGACAGGGGGTGGTGGCTACACCTTC. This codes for CASLPGTGGGGYTF. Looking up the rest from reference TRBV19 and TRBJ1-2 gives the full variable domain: DGGITQSPKYLFRKEGQNVTLSCEQNLNHDAMYWYRQDPGQGLRLIYYSQIVNDFQKGDIAEGYSVSREKKESFPLTVTSAQKNPTAFYLCASLPGTGGGGYTFGSGTRLTVV.

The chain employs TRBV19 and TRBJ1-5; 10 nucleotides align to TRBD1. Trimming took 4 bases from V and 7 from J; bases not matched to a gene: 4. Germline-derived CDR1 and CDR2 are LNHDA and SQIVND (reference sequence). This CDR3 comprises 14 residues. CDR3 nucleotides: TGTGCCAGTAGTAGGGACAGGGGAGGGCAGCCCCAGCATTTT. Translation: CASSRDRGGQPQHF.

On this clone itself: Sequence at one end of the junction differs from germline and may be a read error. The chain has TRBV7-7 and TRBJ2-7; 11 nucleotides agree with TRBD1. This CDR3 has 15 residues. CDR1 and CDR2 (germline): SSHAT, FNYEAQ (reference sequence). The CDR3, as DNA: TGTGCTAGCAGCCAGGGACAGGGGGTTCCCTACGAGCAGTACTTC. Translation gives CASSQGQGVPYEQYF. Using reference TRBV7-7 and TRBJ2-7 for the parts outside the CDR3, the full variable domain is GAGVSQSPRYKVTKRGQDVTLRCDPISSHATLYWYQQALGQGPEFLTYFNYEAQPDKSGLPSDRFSAERPEGSISTLTIQRTEQRDSAMYRCASSQGQGVPYEQYFGPGTRLTVT.

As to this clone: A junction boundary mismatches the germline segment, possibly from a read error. The CDR3 region has the DNA TGCGCCGGCAGCACTGGCCCGGGACTAGGGTACGAGCAGTACTTC. It codes for CAGSTGPGLGYEQYF. V and J are TRBV5-1 and TRBJ2-7, with TRBD2 identical over 8 bases. This CDR3 comprises 15 residues. Germline CDR1 is SGHRS and CDR2 is YFSETQ.

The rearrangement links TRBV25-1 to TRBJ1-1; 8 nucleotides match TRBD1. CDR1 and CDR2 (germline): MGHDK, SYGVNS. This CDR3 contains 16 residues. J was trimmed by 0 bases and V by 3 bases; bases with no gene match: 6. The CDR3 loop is CASSDHRGSMNTEAFF. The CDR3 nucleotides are TGTGCCAGCAGTGATCACAGGGGGTCAATGAACACTGAAGCTTTCTTT.

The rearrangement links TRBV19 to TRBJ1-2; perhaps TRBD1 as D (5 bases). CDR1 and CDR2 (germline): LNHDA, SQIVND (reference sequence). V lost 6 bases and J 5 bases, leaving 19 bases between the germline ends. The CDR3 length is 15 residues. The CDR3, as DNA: TGTGCCAGTAGCAAAGACCGGGACTCCCTTTATGGCTACACCTTC. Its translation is CASSKDRDSLYGYTF. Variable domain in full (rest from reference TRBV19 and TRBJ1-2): DGGITQSPKYLFRKEGQNVTLSCEQNLNHDAMYWYRQDPGQGLRLIYYSQIVNDFQKGDIAEGYSVSREKKESFPLTVTSAQKNPTAFYLCASSKDRDSLYGYTFGSGTRLTVV.

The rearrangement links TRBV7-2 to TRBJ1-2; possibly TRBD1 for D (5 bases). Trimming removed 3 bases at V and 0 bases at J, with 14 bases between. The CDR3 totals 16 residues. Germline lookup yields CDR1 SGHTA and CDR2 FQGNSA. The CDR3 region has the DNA TGTGCCAGCAGCTTGGGCGGGGGGTTAGCTAACTATGGCTACACCTTC. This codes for CASSLGGGLANYGYTF.

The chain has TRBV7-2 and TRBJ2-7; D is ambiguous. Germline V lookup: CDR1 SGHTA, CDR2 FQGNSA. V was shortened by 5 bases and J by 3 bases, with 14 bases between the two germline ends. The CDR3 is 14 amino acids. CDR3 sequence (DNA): TGTGCCAGCAGCCCGTCGTGGGCCTTCTACGAGCAGTACTTC. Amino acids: CASSPSWAFYEQYF.

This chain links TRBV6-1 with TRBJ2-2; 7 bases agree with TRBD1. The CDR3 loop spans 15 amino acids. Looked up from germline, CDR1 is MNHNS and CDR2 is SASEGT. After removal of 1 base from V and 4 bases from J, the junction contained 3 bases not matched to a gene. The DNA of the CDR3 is TGTGCCAGCAGTGAAGTCGACAGGGTCACCGGGGAGCTGTTTTTT. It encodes CASSEVDRVTGELFF.

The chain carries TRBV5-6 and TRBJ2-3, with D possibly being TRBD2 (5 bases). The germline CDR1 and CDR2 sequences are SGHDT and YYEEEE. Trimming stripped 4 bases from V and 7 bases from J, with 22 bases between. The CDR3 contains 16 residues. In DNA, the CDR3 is TGTGCCAGCAGCGACGAACTGCGGACTGATTCTAATACGCAGTATTTT. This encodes CASSDELRTDSNTQYF.

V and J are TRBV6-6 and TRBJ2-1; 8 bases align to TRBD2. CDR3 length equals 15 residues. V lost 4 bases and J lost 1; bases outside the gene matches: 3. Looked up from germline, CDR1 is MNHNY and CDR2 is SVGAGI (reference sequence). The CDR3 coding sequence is TGTGCCAGCAGTTTCAGCGGGGGATCCTACAATGAGCAGTTCTTC. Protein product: CASSFSGGSYNEQFF.

The CDR3 is CASESVSNEKLFF. The CDR3 bases are TGTGCCAGCGAGTCCGTATCTAATGAAAAACTGTTTTTT. The gene calls are TRBV6-4 and TRBJ1-4, with D hard to call. CDR1 is MRHNA, CDR2 SNTAGT, per germline. V shed 8 bases and J shed 3 bases, with 10 bases lying between them. CDR3 length: 13 amino acids.

CDR3 residues: CASSRQNYGYTF. In DNA, the CDR3 is TGTGCCAGCAGCAGACAGAACTATGGCTACACCTTC. The rearrangement uses TRBV9 and TRBJ1-2, with D perhaps matching TRBD1 (5 bases). Trimming left V 4 bases short and J 2 bases short, with 6 bases between. In germline, CDR1 is SGDLS, CDR2 YYNGEE. CDR3 length: 12 residues.

DNA for the CDR3: TGTGCCTGGAGTCAGAGGGGGAAGAGACAGCCCCAGCATTTT. This gives the protein CAWSQRGKRQPQHF. The genes are TRBV30 and TRBJ1-5, with D maybe TRBD1 (6 bases). Germline assignment: CDR1 GTSNPN and CDR2 SVGIG (reference sequence). The CDR3 loop spans 14 amino acids. Trimming pared 2 bases from V and 7 bases from J, leaving 15 bases between. The full variable domain, its missing parts supplied by reference TRBV30 and TRBJ1-5, is SQTIHQWPATLVQPVGSPLSLECTVEGTSNPNLYWYRQAAGRGLQLLFYSVGIGQISSEVPQNLSASRPQDRQFILSSKKLLLSDSGFYLCAWSQRGKRQPQHFGDGTRLSIL.

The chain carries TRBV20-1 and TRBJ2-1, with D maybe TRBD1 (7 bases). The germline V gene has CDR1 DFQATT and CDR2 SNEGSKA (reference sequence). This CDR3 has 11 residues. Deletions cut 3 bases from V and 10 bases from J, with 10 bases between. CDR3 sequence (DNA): TGCAGTGCTAGTTCAGGGGGGGAGCAGTTCTTC. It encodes CSASSGGEQFF.